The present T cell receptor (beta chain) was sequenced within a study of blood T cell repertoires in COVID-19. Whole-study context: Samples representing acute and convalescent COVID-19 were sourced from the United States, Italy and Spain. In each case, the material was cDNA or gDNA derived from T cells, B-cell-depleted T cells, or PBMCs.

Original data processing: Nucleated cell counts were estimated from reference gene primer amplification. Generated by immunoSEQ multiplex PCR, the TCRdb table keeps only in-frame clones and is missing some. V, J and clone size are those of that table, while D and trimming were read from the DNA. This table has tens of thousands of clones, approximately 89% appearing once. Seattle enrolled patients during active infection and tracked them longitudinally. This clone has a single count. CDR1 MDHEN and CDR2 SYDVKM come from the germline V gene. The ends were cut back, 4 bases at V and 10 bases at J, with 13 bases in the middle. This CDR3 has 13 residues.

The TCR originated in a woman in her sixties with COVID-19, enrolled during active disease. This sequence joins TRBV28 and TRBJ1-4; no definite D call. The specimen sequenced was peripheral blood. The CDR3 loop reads CASSSTSRGKLFF. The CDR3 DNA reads TGTGCCAGCAGTTCCACGTCCCGGGGAAAACTGTTTTTT. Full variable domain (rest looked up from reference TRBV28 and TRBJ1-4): DVKVTQSSRYLVKRTGEKVFLECVQDMDHENMFWYRQDPGLGLRLIYFSYDVKMKEKGDIPEGYSVSREKKERFSLILESASTNQTSMYLCASSSTSRGKLFFGSGTQLSVL.